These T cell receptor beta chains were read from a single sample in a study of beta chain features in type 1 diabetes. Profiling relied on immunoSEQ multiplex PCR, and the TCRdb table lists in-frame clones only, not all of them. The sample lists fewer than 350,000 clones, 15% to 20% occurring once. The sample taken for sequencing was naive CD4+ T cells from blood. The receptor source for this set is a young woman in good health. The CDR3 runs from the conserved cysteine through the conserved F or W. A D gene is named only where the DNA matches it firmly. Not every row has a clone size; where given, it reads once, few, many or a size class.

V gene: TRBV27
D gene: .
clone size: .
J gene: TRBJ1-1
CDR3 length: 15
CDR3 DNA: TGTGCCAGCAGTTTAGGTGGGAGCACGAACACTGAAGCTTTCTTT
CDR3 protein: CASSLGGSTNTEAFF

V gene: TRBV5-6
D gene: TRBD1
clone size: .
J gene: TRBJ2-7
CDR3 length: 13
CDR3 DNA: TGTGCCAGCAGTCGGACAGGATCCTACGAGCAGTACTTC
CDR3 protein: CASSRTGSYEQYF

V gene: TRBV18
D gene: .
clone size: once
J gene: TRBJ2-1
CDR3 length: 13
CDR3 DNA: TGTGCCAGCTCACCAGGGAGCTACAATGAGCAGTTCTTC
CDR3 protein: CASSPGSYNEQFF

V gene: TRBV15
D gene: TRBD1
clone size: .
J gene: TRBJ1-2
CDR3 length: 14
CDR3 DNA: TGTGCCACCAGCCTCTGGACAGGGGACTTTGGCTACACCTTC
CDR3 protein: CATSLWTGDFGYTF

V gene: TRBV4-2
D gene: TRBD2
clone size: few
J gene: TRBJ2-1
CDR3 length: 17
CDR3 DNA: TGTGCCAGCAGCCAATCAAGGGGACTAGCGGGAGGCAATGAGCAGTTCTTC
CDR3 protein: CASSQSRGLAGGNEQFF

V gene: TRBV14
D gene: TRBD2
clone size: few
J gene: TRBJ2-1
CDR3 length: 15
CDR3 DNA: TGTGCCAGCAGCCAGCTAGCGGGAGCGAACAATGAGCAGTTCTTC
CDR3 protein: CASSQLAGANNEQFF

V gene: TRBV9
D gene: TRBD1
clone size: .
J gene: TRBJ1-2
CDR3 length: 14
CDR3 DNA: TGTGCCAGCAGCCCGCGGACAGGGTTATTGGGCTACACCTTC
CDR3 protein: CASSPRTGLLGYTF

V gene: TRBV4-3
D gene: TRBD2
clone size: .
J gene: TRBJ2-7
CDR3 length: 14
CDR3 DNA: TGCGCCAGCAGGCTGACTAGCGGGGGAGGTGAGCAGTACTTC
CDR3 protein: CASRLTSGGGEQYF

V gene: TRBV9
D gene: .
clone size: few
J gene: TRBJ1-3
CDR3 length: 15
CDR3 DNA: TGTGCCAGCAGCGGCGGGGACGGTAGAGGGGACACCATATATTTT
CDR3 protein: CASSGGDGRGDTIYF

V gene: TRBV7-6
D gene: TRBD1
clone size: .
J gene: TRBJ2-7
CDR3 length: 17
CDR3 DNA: TGTGCCAGCAGCTTAGGGGCAGGCCGGGACAGTTCCTACGAGCAGTACTTC
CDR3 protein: CASSLGAGRDSSYEQYF

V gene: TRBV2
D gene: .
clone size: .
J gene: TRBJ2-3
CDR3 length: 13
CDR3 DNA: TGTGTCGGAAACCAGCGGGGCACAGATACGCAGTATTTT
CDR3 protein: CVGNQRGTDTQYF

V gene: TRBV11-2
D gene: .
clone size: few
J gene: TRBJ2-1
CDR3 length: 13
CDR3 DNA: TGTGCCAGCAGCCTTAGGCGCGGTCCTGAGCAGTTCTTC
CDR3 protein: CASSLRRGPEQFF

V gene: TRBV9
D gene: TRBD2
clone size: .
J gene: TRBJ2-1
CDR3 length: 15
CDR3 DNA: TGTGCCAGCAGCCCTCTTGCGGGAGGGGGGGGTGAGCAGTTCTTC
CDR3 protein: CASSPLAGGGGEQFF

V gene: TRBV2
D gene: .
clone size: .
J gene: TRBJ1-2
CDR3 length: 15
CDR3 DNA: TGTGCCAGCAGGGAACAGGGTGGGACATTAACTGGCTACACCTTC
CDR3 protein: CASREQGGTLTGYTF

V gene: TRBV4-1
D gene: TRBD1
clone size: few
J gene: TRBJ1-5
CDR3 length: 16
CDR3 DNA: TGCGCCAGCAGCAAATTCACAGGGGGCATAGGGCAGCCCCAGCATTTT
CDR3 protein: CASSKFTGGIGQPQHF

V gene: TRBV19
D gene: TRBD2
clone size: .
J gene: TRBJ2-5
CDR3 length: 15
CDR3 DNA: TGTGCCAGTAGCGGGACTAGCGGGCCGGGTGAGACCCAGTACTTC
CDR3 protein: CASSGTSGPGETQYF

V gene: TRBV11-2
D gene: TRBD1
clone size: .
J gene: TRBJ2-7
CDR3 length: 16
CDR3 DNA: TGTGCCAGCACCTCCTACAGGGGTAGGGAGATCTACGAGCAGTACTTC
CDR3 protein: CASTSYRGREIYEQYF

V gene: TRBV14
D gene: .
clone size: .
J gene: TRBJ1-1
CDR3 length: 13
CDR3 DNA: TGTGCCAGCAGCCAAGTAGCCCTCACTGAAGCTTTCTTT
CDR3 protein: CASSQVALTEAFF

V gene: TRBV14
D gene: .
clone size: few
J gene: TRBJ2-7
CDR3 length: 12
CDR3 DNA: TGTGCCAGCAGCCACCTAGCGCTCGAGCAGTACTTC
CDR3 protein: CASSHLALEQYF

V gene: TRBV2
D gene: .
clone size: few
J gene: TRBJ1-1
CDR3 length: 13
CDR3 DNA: TGTGCCAGCAGTGAGGACAGGAACACTGAAGCTTTCTTT
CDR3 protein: CASSEDRNTEAFF

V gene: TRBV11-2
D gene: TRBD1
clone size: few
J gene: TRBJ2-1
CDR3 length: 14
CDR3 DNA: TGTGCCAGCAGCGACAGGGACAGCCGTAATGAGCAGTTCTTC
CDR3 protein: CASSDRDSRNEQFF

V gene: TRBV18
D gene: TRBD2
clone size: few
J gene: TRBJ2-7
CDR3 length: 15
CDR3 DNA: TGTGCCAGCTCACCAGGGGGCGGGAGGACCTACGAGCAGTACTTC
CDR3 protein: CASSPGGGRTYEQYF

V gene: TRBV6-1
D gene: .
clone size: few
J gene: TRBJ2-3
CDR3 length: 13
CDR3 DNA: TGTGCCAGCAGTGGCTTCCCTACGGATACGCAGTATTTT
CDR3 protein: CASSGFPTDTQYF

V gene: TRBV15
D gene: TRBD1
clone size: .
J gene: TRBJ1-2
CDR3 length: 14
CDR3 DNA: TGTGCCACCGCCCGGGACAGGGGTTCGTATGGCTACACCTTC
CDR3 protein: CATARDRGSYGYTF

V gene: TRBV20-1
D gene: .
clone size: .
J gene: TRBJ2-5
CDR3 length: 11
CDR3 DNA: TGCAGTGCTGGGGGAGGAGAGACCCAGTACTTC
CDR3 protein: CSAGGGETQYF

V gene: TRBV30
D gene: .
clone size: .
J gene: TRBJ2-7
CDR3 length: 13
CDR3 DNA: TGTGCCTGGAGTGCTCCGGGGGGCCGCGAGCAGTACTTC
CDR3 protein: CAWSAPGGREQYF

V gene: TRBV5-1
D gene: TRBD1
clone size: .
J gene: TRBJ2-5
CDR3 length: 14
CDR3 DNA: TGCGCCAGCAGCTTGGTACAGGGGGAAGAGACCCAGTACTTC
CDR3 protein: CASSLVQGEETQYF

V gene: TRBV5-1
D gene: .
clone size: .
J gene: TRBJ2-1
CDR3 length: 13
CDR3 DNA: TGCGCCAGCAGCTTGGTACCCGGGAATGAGCAGTTCTTC
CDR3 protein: CASSLVPGNEQFF

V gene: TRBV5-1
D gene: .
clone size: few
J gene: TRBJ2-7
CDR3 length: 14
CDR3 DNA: TGCGCCAGCAGCTTTTCTCAGGGAGGCTACGAGCAGTACTTC
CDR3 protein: CASSFSQGGYEQYF

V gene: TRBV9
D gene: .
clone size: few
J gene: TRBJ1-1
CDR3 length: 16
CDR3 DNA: TGTGCCAGCAGCGTACAGAGCGTAGTCGGGAACACTGAAGCTTTCTTT
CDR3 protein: CASSVQSVVGNTEAFF

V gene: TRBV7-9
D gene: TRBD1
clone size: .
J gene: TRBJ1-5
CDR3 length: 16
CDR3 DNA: TGTGCCAGCAGCTTAGGTGAGACAGGGGACCGGCAGCCCCAGCATTTT
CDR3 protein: CASSLGETGDRQPQHF

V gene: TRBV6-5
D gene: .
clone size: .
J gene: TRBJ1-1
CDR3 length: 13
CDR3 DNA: TGTGCCAGCAGGAGACAGTTGAACACTGAAGCTTTCTTT
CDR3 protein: CASRRQLNTEAFF

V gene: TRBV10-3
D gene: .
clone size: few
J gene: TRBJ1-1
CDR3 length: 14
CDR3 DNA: TGTGCCATCAGTGAATACAGGGATGGTGGTCCAGCTTTCTTT
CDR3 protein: CAISEYRDGGPAFF

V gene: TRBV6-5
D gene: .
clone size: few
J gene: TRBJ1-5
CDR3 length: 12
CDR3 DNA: TGTGCCAGCAGGGCAGGGGATCAGCCCCAGCATTTT
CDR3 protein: CASRAGDQPQHF

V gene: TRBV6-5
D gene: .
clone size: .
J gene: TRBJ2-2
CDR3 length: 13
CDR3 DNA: TGTGCCAGCAGTTTGACGGGTGCCGGGGAGCTGTTTTTT
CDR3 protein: CASSLTGAGELFF

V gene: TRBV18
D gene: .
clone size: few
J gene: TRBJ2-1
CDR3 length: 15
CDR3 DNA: TGTGCCAGCTCAGGCGGACAGTTCTCCTACAATGAGCAGTTCTTC
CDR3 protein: CASSGGQFSYNEQFF

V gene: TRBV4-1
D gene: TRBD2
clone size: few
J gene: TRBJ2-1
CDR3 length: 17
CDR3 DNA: TGCGCCAGCAGCCAAGATTGGACTAGCGGGGGGAACAATGAGCAGTTCTTC
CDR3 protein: CASSQDWTSGGNNEQFF

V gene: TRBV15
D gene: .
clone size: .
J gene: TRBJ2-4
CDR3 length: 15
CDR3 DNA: TGTGCCACCAGCAGTCCCGGGTACGGCAAAAACATTCAGTACTTC
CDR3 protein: CATSSPGYGKNIQYF

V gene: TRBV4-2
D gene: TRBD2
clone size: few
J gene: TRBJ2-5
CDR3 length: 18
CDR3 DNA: TGTGCCAGCAGCCAAGTTTCTGGGCCTAGCGGGGCCCAAGAGACCCAGTACTTC
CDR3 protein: CASSQVSGPSGAQETQYF